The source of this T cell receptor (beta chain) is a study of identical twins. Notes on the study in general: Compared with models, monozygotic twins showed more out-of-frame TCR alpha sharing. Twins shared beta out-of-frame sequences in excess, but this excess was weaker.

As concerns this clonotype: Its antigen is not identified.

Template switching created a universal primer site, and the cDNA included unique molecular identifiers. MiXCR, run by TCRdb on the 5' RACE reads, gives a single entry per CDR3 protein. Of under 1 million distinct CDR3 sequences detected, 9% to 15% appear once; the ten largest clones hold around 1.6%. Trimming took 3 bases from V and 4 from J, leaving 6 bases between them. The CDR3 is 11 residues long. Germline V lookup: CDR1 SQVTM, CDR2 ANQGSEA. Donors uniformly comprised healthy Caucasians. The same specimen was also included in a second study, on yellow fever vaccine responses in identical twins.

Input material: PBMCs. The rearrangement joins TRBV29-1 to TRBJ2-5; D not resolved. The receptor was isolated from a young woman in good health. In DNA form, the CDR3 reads TGCAGCGTTGATAATCCAGAGACCCAGTACTTC. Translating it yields CSVDNPETQYF.